This T cell receptor (beta chain) was found in a study of blood T cell repertoires in COVID-19. The CDR3 covers 13 residues. From germline, CDR1 is MNHNY and CDR2 SVGAGI (reference sequence). V lost 3 bases and J 8 bases, leaving 8 bases between the germline ends. Sequenced by immunoSEQ multiplex PCR; TCRdb stores in-frame clones only, minus some. The sample lists some 95,000 clones, about 89% occurring once. The rearrangement joins TRBV6-6 to TRBJ1-6, with D maybe TRBD1 (6 bases). The source material was peripheral blood. The source is a human donor with active COVID-19. The donor label of this sample is uncertain. The CDR3 loop reads CASSYYRDSPLHF. CDR3 DNA sequence: TGTGCCAGCAGTTATTACAGGGATTCACCCCTCCACTTT.